One T cell receptor beta chain is described in this entry. Its antigen remains unidentified. The record originates from a study of T cell repertoires in cytomegalovirus infection. Overall study results and limits: Clonotypes of TCR beta that were HLA-C-restricted and CMV-specific dominated the ex vivo response.

MiXCR was run by TCRdb on the reads, yielding one entry per CDR3 protein. The table has some 220,000 distinct CDR3 sequences, about 40% seen once. V dropped 8 bases and J dropped 3 bases, with 11 bases sitting between them. The CDR3 runs 13 residues. CDR1 KGHSH and CDR2 LQKENI come from the germline V gene. The V call is TRBV18, the J call TRBJ2-1; D may correspond to TRBD1 or TRBD2 (6 bases each). The sample here was CD8+ T cells from cultured PBMCs, taken from culture after CMV antigen stimulation. The receptor was isolated from a human donor in good health (CMV status not recorded). Some clones in this sample may be carry-over from other donors' samples. Here the CDR3 reads CASTRGDYNEQFF. In nucleotides, the CDR3 is TGTGCCAGCACTAGGGGGGACTACAATGAGCAGTTCTTC.